The rows below give T cell receptor beta chains drawn from one sample of a study of PD-L1 blockade in urothelial cancer. The repertoire was sequenced with immunoSEQ multiplex PCR; TCRdb's copy has only in-frame clones and lacks some. Among about 26,000 clones listed, approximately 86% were seen once. The material was PBMCs, obtained around atezolizumab (anti-PD-L1) treatment. All receptors come from a man in his 60s with urothelial cancer. CDR3s include the opening cysteine and the closing phenylalanine or tryptophan. A D gene is named only where the DNA matches it firmly. Only part of the rows carry a size: once, few, many, or a class if the clone is expanded.

TGTGCCAGCAGGGCACGGGGGGCTCTGTACAATGAGCAGTTCTTC	CASRARGALYNEQFF	NA	15	NA	TRBV6-5	TRBJ2-1
TGTGCCAGCAGCCCAGGAGGTGTCGGGGGGTCCAATGAGCAGTTCTTC	CASSPGGVGGSNEQFF	NA	16	TRBD2	TRBV11-2	TRBJ2-1
TGTGCCAGCAGCTTAACCGCGCTAGCGGTGAACACCGGGGAGCTGTTTTTT	CASSLTALAVNTGELFF	NA	17	TRBD2	TRBV11-3	TRBJ2-2
TGTGCCAGCAGCTCCTCTAGCGGCCCCTACGAGCAGTACTTC	CASSSSSGPYEQYF	NA	14	TRBD2	TRBV11-3	TRBJ2-7
TGTGCCAGCAGCTTAGGGTCCGGGGTTGTGCAGCCCCAGCATTTT	CASSLGSGVVQPQHF	NA	15	NA	TRBV7-9	TRBJ1-5
TGTGCCAGCAGCTTATCCTTCGGCAGGGACAATGAGCAGTTCTTC	CASSLSFGRDNEQFF	NA	15	NA	TRBV7-6	TRBJ2-1
TGCGCCAGCAGCGTCTCACAGGTTCCTGGCGGGGAGCTGTTTTTT	CASSVSQVPGGELFF	NA	15	NA	TRBV5-1	TRBJ2-2
TGTGCCAGTAGTATAGGAACGGGTATCGGTTTT	CASSIGTGIGF	NA	11	NA	TRBV19	TRBJ1-1
TGTGCCAGCAGCCTAAGGGGTATCACCCCAGAGACCCAGTACTTC	CASSLRGITPETQYF	NA	15	NA	TRBV27	TRBJ2-5
TGTGCCAGCAGCCAATCCCTGGGCTACGGCTCCTACGAGCAGTACTTC	CASSQSLGYGSYEQYF	once	16	NA	TRBV4-2	TRBJ2-7
TGCGCCAGCAGGACGCAGACTAGCACAGATACGCAGTATTTT	CASRTQTSTDTQYF	NA	14	NA	TRBV5-1	TRBJ2-3
TGTGCCAGCAGGACGGGGGAGGTCGGGGAAAAACTGTTTTTT	CASRTGEVGEKLFF	NA	14	NA	TRBV6-1	TRBJ1-4
TGTGCCTGGAGTACAGGGGGCTGGGGTGAAAAACTGTTTTTT	CAWSTGGWGEKLFF	NA	14	TRBD1	TRBV30	TRBJ1-4
TGTGCCAGCGGGGTCCTTGGGGCTAACGAGCAGTACTTC	CASGVLGANEQYF	NA	13	NA	TRBV6-5	TRBJ2-7
TGCGCCAGCAGCTTAGGAGCTTCCCCAACTAATGAAAAACTGTTTTTT	CASSLGASPTNEKLFF	NA	16	NA	TRBV5-1	TRBJ1-4
TGTGCCTGGACTAGCTCTGGAAACACCATATATTTT	CAWTSSGNTIYF	NA	12	NA	TRBV30	TRBJ1-3
TGTGCCTGGAGTGGGACCGAGGGAGAGCAGTACTTC	CAWSGTEGEQYF	NA	12	NA	TRBV30	TRBJ2-7
TGCGCCAGCAGCTATAGCGGGAGCTCCAATGAGCAGTTCTTC	CASSYSGSSNEQFF	NA	14	TRBD2	TRBV5-1	TRBJ2-1
TGTGCCAGTAGTTGGGGGACAGGGACCAAGGGCGAGCAGTTCTTC	CASSWGTGTKGEQFF	NA	15	TRBD1	TRBV19	TRBJ2-1
TGCAGCGTTGTTAGTGGACAGGGTGGCACAGATACGCAGTATTTT	CSVVSGQGGTDTQYF	NA	15	TRBD1	TRBV29-1	TRBJ2-3
TGTGCTAGTGCGAAAGGGGGAATCCCAGGAGAGACCCAGTACTTC	CASAKGGIPGETQYF	NA	15	NA	TRBV12-5	TRBJ2-5
TGTGCCAGTAGTACAGACAGGGGGGACACCGGGGAGCTGTTTTTT	CASSTDRGDTGELFF	NA	15	TRBD1	TRBV19	TRBJ2-2
TGTGCCAGCAGGGAACAGGCGAGCTCCTACGAGCAGTACTTC	CASREQASSYEQYF	NA	14	NA	TRBV11-2	TRBJ2-7
TGTGCCTGGAGTGTATCCCTAAGGGGGGAGCAGTACTTC	CAWSVSLRGEQYF	NA	13	NA	TRBV30	TRBJ2-7
TGTGCCAGCAGCGTATTCGTGAATGAGCAGTTCTTC	CASSVFVNEQFF	NA	12	NA	TRBV9	TRBJ2-1
TGTGCCAGCAGTGGCGGCGGGAACACTGAAGCTTTCTTT	CASSGGGNTEAFF	NA	13	NA	TRBV6-1	TRBJ1-1
TGTGCCAGTGGGACAGGGCTAAATCAGCCCCAGCATTTT	CASGTGLNQPQHF	NA	13	TRBD1	TRBV19	TRBJ1-5
TGCGCCAGCAGCCAAGATCCCCGGGACAGATATAGCAATCAGCCCCAGCATTTT	CASSQDPRDRYSNQPQHF	few	18	TRBD1	TRBV4-1	TRBJ1-5
TGTGCCACCAGCAGAGCGGGAAGTAGGACAGGGGCAGATACGCAGTATTTT	CATSRAGSRTGADTQYF	once	17	TRBD1	TRBV15	TRBJ2-3
TGTGCCAGCAGCTTGCAGGACAGGGTTGGTTCACCCCTCCACTTT	CASSLQDRVGSPLHF	few	15	TRBD1	TRBV5-4	TRBJ1-6
TGCGCCAGCAGTGAGGGTTCCATGCTACAGGGGGTTTCCACTGAAGCTTTCTTT	CASSEGSMLQGVSTEAFF	NA	18	TRBD1	TRBV10-2	TRBJ1-1
TGCGCCAGCAGCTCGGCCGGGACTAGTGGCAATGAGCAGTTCTTC	CASSSAGTSGNEQFF	NA	15	TRBD2	TRBV5-1	TRBJ2-1
TGTGCCAGCAGCCCCCTGTTAGCGGGATGGGAGCAGTACTTC	CASSPLLAGWEQYF	NA	14	TRBD2	TRBV7-9	TRBJ2-7
TGTGCCAGTAGTGACCAGCGGGGGGGGAAAAACATTCAGTACTTC	CASSDQRGGKNIQYF	NA	15	TRBD2	TRBV19	TRBJ2-4
TGTGCCAGCAGTTACCGTGGGACAGGGGGGATCTACGAGCAGTACTTC	CASSYRGTGGIYEQYF	NA	16	TRBD1	TRBV6-5	TRBJ2-7